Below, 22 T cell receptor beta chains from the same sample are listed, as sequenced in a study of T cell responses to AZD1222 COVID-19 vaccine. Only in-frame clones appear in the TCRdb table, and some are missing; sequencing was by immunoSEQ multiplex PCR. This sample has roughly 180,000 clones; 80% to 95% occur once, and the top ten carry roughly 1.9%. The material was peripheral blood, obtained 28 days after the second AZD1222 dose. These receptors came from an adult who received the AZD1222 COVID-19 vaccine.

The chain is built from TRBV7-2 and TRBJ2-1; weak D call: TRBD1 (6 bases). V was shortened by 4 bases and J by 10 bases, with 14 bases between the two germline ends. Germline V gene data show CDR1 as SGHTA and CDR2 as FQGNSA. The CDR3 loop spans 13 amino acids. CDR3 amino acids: CASSSHREDEQFF. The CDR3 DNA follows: TGTGCCAGCAGCTCGCACAGGGAAGACGAGCAGTTCTTC.

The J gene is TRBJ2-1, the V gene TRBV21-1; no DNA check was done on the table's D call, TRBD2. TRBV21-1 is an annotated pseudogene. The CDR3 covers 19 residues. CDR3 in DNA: TGTGCCAGCAGCAAAGGTGTAGTGGAAAGCGGGGGGACCTACAATGAGCAGTTCTTC. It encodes CASSKGVVESGGTYNEQFF.

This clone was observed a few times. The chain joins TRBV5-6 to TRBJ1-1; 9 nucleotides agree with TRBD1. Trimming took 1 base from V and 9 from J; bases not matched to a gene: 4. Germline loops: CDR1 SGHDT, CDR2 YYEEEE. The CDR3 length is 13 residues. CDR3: CASSLTGGSQAFF. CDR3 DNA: TGTGCCAGCAGCTTGACAGGGGGCAGCCAAGCTTTCTTT.

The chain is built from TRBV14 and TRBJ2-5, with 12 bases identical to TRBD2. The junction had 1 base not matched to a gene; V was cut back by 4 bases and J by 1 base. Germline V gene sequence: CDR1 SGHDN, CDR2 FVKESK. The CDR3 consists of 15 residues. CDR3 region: CASSLTSGGQETQYF. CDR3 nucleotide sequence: TGTGCCAGCAGCCTGACTAGCGGGGGCCAAGAGACCCAGTACTTC.

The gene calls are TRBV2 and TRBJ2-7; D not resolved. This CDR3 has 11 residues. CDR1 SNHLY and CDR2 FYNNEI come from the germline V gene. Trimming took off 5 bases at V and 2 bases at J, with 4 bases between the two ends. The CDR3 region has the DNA TGTGCCAGCAGTCGGGCCTACGAGCAGTACTTC. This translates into CASSRAYEQYF.

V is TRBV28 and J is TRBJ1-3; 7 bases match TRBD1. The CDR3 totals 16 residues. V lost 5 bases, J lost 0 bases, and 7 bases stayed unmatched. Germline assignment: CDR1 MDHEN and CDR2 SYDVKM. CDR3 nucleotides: TGTGCCAGCAGTCTTACCGGGACAGCCTCTGGAAACACCATATATTTT. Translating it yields CASSLTGTASGNTIYF.

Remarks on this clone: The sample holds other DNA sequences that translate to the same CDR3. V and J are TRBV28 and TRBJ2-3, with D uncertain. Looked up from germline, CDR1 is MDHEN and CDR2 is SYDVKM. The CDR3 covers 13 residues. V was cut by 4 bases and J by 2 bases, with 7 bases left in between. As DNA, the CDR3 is TGTGCCAGCAGTTCGGCCTCCACAGATACGCAGTATTTT. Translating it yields CASSSASTDTQYF.

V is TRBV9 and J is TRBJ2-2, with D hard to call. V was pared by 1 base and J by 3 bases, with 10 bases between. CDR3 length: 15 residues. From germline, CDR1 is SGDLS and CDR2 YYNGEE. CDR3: CASSVFGPDTGELFF. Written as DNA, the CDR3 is TGTGCCAGCAGCGTATTCGGGCCGGACACCGGGGAGCTGTTTTTT.

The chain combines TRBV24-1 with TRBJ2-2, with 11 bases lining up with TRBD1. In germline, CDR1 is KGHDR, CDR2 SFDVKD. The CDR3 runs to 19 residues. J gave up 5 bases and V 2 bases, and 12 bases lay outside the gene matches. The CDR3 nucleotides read TGTGCCACCAGTGATTCCGGACAGGGGGCCGGGCTGGGTACCGGGGAGCTGTTTTTT. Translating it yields CATSDSGQGAGLGTGELFF.

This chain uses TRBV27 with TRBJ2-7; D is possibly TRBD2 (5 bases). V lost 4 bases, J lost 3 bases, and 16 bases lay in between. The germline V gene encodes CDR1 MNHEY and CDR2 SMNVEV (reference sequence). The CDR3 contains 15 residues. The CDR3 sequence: CASSSIRSRDYEQYF. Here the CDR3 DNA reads TGTGCCAGCAGTTCTATAAGGAGTCGGGACTACGAGCAGTACTTC.

The CDR3 bases are TGTGCCAGCAGTTCGCAGGGGGATCCACCCCTCCACTTT. Its translation: CASSSQGDPPLHF. The chain joins TRBV27 to TRBJ1-6, with 7 bases aligning to TRBD1. Germline-derived CDR1 and CDR2 are MNHEY and SMNVEV (reference sequence). This CDR3 has 13 residues. Losses at the gene ends were 4 bases for V and 11 bases for J; bases not matched to a gene: 5.

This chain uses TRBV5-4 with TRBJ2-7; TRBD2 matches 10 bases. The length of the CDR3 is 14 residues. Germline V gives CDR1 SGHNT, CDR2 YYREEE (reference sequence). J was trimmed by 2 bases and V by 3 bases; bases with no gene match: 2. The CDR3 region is CASSYSGGPYEQYF. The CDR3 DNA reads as TGTGCCAGCAGCTATAGCGGGGGGCCCTACGAGCAGTACTTC.

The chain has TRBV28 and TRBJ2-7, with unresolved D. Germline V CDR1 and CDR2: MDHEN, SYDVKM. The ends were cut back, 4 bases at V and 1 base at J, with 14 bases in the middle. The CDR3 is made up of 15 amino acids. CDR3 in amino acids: CASSSGPESSYEQYF. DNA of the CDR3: TGTGCCAGCAGTTCCGGGCCCGAATCATCCTACGAGCAGTACTTC.

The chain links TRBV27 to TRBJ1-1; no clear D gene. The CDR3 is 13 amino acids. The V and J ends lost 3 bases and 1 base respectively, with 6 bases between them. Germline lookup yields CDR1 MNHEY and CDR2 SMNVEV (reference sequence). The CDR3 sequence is CASSLTGNTEAFF. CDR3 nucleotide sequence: TGTGCCAGCAGTTTGACCGGGAACACTGAAGCTTTCTTT.

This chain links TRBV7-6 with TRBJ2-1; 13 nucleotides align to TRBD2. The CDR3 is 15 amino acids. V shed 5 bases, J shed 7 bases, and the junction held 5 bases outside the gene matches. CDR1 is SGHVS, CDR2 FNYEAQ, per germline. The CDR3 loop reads CASSPTTSGRNEQFF. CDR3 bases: TGTGCCAGCAGCCCCACGACTAGCGGGAGGAATGAGCAGTTCTTC.

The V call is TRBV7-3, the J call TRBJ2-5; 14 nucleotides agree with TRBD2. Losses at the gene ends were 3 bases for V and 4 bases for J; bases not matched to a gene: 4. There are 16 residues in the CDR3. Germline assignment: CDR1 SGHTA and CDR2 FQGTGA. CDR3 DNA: TGTGCCAGCAGCTTCTCCGGGACTAGCGGGGGAGAGACCCAGTACTTC. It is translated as CASSFSGTSGGETQYF.

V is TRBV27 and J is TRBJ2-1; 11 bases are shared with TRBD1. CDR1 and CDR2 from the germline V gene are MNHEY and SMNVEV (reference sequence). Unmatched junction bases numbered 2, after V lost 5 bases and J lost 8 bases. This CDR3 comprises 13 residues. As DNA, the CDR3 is TGTGCCAGCAGTCGGGACAGGGGGTATGAGCAGTTCTTC. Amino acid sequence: CASSRDRGYEQFF.

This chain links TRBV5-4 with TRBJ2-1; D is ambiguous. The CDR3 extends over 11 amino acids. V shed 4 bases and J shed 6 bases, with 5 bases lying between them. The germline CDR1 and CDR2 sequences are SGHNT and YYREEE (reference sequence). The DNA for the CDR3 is TGTGCCAGCAGCACGACCAATGAGCAGTTCTTC. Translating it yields CASSTTNEQFF. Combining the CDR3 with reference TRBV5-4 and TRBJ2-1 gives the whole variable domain ETGVTQSPTHLIKTRGQQVTLRCSSQSGHNTVSWYQQALGQGPQFIFQYYREEENGRGNFPPRFSGLQFPNYSSELNVNALELDDSALYLCASSTTNEQFFGPGTRLTVL.

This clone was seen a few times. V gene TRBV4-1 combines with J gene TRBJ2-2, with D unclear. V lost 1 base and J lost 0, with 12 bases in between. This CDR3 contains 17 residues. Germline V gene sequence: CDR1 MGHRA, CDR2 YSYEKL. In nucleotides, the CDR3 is TGCGCCAGCAGCCAAGCCTATCTGAGTTCGAACACCGGGGAGCTGTTTTTT. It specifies CASSQAYLSSNTGELFF.

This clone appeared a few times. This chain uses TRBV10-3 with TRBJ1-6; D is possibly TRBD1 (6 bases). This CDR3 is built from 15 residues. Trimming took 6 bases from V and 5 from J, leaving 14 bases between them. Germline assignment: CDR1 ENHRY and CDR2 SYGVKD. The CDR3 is CAIRDSRGDNSPLHF. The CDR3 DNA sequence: TGTGCCATCAGGGACAGCCGAGGGGATAATTCACCCCTCCACTTT.

Written as DNA, the CDR3 is TGTGCCAGCAGCCCCCCTCCGGGACAGGGGCCCGAGCAGTACTTC. This gives the protein CASSPPPGQGPEQYF. The chain combines TRBV28 with TRBJ2-7; 10 nucleotides line up with TRBD1. The ends lost 6 bases at V and 6 bases at J; junction bases unmatched: 11. The CDR3 consists of 15 residues. Germline V lookup: CDR1 MDHEN, CDR2 SYDVKM.

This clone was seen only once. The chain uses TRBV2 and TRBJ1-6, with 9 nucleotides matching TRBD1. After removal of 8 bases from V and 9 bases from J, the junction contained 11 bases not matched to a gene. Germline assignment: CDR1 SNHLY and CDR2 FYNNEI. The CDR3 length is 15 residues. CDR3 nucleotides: TGTGCCAGCTCCAGGATGGGACAGGGAAGTTCACCCCTCCACTTT. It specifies CASSRMGQGSSPLHF.